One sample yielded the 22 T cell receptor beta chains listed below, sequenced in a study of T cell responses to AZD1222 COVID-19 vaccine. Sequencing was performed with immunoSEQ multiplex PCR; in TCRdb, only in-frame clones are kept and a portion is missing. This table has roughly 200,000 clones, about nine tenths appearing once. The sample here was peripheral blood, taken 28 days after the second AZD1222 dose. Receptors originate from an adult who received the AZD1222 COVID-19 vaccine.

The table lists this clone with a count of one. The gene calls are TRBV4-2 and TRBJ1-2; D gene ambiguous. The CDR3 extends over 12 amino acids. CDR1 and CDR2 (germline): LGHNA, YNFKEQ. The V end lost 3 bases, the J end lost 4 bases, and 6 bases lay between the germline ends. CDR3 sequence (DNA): TGTGCCAGCAGCCAGGAACTCTATGGCTACACCTTC. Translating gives CASSQELYGYTF.

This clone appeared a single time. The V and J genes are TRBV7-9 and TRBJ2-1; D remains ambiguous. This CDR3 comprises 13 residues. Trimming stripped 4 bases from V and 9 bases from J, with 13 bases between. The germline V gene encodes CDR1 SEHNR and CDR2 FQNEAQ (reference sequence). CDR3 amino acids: CASSSVGEGEQFF. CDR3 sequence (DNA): TGTGCCAGCAGCTCAGTTGGGGAAGGTGAGCAGTTCTTC.

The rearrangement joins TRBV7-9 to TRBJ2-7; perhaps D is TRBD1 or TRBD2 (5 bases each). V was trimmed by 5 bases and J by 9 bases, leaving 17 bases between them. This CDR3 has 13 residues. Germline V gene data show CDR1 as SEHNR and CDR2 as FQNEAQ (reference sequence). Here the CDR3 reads CASSGAGPVGQYF. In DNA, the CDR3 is TGTGCCAGCAGCGGGGCGGGCCCCGTTGGGCAGTACTTC.

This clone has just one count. CDR3: CASSLHGSPLHF. The DNA of the CDR3 is TGTGCCAGCAGTTTGCATGGTTCACCCCTCCACTTT. The chain couples TRBV27 to TRBJ1-6; D is unresolved. CDR1 is MNHEY and CDR2 is SMNVEV in the germline V gene (reference sequence). CDR3 length: 12 amino acids. V lost 3 bases and J lost 9, with 6 bases in between.

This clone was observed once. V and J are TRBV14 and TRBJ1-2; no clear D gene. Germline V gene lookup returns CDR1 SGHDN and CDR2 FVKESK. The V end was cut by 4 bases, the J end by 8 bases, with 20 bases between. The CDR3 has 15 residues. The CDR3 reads CASSPAGWQPMGYTF. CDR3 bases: TGTGCCAGCAGCCCAGCGGGGTGGCAGCCAATGGGCTACACCTTC.

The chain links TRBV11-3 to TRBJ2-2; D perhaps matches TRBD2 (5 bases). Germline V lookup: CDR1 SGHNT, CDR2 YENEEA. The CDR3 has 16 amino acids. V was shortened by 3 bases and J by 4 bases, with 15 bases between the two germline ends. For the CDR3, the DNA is TGTGCCAGCAGCTTGTGGGCAGGAGGCGGCACCGGGGAGCTGTTTTTT. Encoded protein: CASSLWAGGGTGELFF. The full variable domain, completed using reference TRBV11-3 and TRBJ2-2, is EAGVVQSPRYKIIEKKQPVAFWCNPISGHNTLYWYLQNLGQGPELLIRYENEEAVDDSQLPKDRFSAERLKGVDSTLKIQPAELGDSAVYLCASSLWAGGGTGELFFGEGSRLTVL.

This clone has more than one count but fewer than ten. The CDR3 nucleotides are TGCGCCAGCAGCTTGGACGGGACAGCCTACGAGCAGTACTTC. Translation: CASSLDGTAYEQYF. The chain combines TRBV5-1 with TRBJ2-7; 7 nucleotides align to TRBD1. Losses at the gene ends were 0 bases for V and 2 bases for J; bases not matched to a gene: 2. Per germline, CDR1 SGHRS and CDR2 YFSETQ. CDR3 length: 14 residues.

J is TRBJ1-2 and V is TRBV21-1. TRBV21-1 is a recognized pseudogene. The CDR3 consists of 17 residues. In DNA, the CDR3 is TGTGCCAGCAGCAGACTCCCTATCTCGAGGGGGGATATAGGCTACACCTTC. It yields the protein CASSRLPISRGDIGYTF.

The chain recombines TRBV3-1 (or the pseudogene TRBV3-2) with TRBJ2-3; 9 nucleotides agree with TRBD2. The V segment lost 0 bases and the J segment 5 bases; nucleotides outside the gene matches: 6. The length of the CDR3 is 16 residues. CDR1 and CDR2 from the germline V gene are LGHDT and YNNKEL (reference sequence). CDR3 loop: CASSQERGLARDTQYF. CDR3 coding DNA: TGTGCCAGCAGCCAAGAGAGGGGACTAGCAAGAGATACGCAGTATTTT.

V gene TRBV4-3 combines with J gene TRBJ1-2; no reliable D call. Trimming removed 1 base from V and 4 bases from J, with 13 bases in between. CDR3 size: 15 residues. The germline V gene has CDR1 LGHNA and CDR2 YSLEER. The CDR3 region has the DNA TGCGCCAGCAGCCAAGGTGGAGCCCTGGGCTATGGCTACACCTTC. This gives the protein CASSQGGALGYGYTF.

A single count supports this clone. The CDR3 DNA reads as TGTGCCACCAGCAGAGAGTCGGGACTGAGCACAGATACGCAGTATTTT. Translated, it gives CATSRESGLSTDTQYF. The V call is TRBV15, the J call TRBJ2-3; TRBD2 might be the D (6 bases). The CDR3 extends over 16 amino acids. Trimming took off 0 bases at V and 0 bases at J, with 10 bases between the two ends. CDR1 is LNHNV and CDR2 is YYDKDF in the germline V gene (reference sequence).

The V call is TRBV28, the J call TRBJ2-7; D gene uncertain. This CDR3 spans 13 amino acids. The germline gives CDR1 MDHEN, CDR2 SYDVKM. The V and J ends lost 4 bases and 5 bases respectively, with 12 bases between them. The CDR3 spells CASSYGSLDEQYF. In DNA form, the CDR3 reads TGTGCCAGCAGTTATGGCAGCCTCGACGAGCAGTACTTC.

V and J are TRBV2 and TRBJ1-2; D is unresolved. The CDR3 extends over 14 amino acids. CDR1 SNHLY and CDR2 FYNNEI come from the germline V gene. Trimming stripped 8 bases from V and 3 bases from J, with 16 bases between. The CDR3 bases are TGTGCCAGCCTTCTAGGGCCCTGGTACTATGGCTACACCTTC. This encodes CASLLGPWYYGYTF. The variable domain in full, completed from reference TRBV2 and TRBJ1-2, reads EPEVTQTPSHQVTQMGQEVILRCVPISNHLYFYWYRQILGQKVEFLVSFYNNEISEKSEIFDDQFSVERPDGSNFTLKIRSTKLEDSAMYFCASLLGPWYYGYTFGSGTRLTVV.

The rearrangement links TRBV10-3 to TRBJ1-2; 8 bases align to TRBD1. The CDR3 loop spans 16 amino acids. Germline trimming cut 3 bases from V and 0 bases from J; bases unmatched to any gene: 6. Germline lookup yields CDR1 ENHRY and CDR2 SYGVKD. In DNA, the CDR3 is TGTGCCATCAGTGATTCTTCACAGGGGGCTAACTATGGCTACACCTTC. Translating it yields CAISDSSQGANYGYTF.

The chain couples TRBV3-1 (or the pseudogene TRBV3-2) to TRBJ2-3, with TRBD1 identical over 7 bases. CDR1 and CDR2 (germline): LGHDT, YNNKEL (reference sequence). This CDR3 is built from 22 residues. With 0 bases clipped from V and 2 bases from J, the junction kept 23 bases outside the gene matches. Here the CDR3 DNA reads TGTGCCAGCAGCCAAGATTTTCCCGGGACAGATATATTTCGGTGGGACACAGATACGCAGTATTTT. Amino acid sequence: CASSQDFPGTDIFRWDTDTQYF.

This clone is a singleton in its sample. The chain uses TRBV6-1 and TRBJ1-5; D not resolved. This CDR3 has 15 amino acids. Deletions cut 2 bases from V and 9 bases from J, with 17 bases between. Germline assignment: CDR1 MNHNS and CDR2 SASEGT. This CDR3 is CASSECLGCPGPQHF. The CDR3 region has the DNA TGTGCCAGCAGTGAATGTTTGGGGTGTCCTGGGCCCCAGCATTTT.

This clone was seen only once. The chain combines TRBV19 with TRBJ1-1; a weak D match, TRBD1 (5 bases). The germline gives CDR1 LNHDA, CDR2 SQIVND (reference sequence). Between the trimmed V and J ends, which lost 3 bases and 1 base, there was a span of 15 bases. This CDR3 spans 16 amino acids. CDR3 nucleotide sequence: TGTGCCAGTAGTATGGGGCAGAACATGAGGAACACTGAAGCTTTCTTT. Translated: CASSMGQNMRNTEAFF.

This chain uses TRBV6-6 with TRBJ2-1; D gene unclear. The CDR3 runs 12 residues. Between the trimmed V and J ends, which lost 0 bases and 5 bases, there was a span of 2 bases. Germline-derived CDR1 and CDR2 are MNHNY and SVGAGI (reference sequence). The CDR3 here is CASSYSDNEQFF. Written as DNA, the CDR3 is TGTGCCAGCAGTTACTCGGACAATGAGCAGTTCTTC.

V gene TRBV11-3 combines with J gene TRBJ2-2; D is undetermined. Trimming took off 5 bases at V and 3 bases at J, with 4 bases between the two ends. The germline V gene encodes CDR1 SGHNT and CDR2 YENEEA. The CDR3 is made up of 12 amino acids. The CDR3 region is CASSAYTGELFF. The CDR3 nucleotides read TGTGCCAGCAGCGCCTACACCGGGGAGCTGTTTTTT.

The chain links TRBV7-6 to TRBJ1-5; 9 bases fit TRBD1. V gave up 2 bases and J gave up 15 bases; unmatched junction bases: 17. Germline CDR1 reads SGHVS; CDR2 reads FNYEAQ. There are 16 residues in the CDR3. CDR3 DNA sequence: TGTGCCAGCAGCTTACTTGAACCGGGACAGGGCGCTCGGGGGCATTTT. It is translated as CASSLLEPGQGARGHF. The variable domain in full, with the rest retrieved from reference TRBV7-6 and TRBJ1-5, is GAGVSQSPRYKVTKRGQDVALRCDPISGHVSLYWYRQALGQGPEFLTYFNYEAQQDKSGLPNDRFSAERPEGSISTLTIQRTEQRDSAMYRCASSLLEPGQGARGHFGDGTRLSIL.

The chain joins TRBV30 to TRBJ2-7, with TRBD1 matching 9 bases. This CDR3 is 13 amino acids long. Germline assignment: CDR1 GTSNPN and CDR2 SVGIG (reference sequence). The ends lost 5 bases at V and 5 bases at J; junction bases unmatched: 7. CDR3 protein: CAWSPGQGHEQYF. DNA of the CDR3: TGTGCCTGGTCACCGGGACAGGGACACGAGCAGTACTTC.

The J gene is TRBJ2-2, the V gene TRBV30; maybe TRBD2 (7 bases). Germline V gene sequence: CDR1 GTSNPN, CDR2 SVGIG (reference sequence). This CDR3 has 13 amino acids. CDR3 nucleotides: TGTGCTTTGAGGGGGGGCTACACCGGGGAGCTGTTTTTT. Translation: CALRGGYTGELFF.